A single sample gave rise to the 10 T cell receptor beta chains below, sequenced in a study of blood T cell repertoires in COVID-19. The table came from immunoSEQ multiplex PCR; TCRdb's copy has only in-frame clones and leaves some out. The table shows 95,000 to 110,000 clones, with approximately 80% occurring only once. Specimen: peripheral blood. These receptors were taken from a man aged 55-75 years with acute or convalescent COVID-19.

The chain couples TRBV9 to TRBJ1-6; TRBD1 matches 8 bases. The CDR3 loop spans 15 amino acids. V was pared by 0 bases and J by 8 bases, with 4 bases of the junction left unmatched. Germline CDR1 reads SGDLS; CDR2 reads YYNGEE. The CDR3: CASSVGRQGYSPLHF. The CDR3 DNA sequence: TGTGCCAGCAGCGTAGGTCGACAGGGGTATTCACCCCTCCACTTT.

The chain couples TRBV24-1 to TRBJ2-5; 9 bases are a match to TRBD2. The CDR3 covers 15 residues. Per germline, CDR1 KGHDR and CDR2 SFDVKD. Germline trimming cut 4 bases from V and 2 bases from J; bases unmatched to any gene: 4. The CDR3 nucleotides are TGTGCCACCAGTGAGCGGACTAGCGCGCAAGAGACCCAGTACTTC. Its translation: CATSERTSAQETQYF.

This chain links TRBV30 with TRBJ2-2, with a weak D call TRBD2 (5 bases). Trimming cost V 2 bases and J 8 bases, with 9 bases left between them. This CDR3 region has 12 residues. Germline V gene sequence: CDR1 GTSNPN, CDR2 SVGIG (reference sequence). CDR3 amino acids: CAWSLVAGELFF. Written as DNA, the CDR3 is TGTGCCTGGAGTCTGGTAGCGGGGGAGCTGTTTTTT.

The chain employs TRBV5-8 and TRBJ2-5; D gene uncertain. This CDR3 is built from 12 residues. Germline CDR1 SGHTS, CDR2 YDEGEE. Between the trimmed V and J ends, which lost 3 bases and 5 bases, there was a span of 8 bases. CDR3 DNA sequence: TGTGCCAGCAGCTCCGCTCGGGAGACCCAGTACTTC. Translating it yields CASSSARETQYF.

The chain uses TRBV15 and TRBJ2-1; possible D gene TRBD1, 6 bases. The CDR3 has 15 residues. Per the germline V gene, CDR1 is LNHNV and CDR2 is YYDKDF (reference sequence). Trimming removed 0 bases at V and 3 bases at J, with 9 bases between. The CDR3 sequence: CATSREVTGYNEQFF. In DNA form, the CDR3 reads TGTGCCACCAGCAGAGAGGTGACAGGCTACAATGAGCAGTTCTTC.

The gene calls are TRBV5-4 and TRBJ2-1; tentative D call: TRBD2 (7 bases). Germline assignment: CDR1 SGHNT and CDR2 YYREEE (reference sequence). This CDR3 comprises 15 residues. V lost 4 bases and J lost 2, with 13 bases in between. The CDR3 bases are TGTGCCAGCAGCCCCTGGGGGGGCACCTACAATGAGCAGTTCTTC. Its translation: CASSPWGGTYNEQFF.

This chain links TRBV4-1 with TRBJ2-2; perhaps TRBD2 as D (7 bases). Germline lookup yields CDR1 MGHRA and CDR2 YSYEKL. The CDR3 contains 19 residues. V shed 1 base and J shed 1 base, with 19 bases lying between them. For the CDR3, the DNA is TGCGCCAGCAGCCAAGGAGGGGGGGTGGTAGCGGAGAACACCGGGGAGCTGTTTTTT. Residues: CASSQGGGVVAENTGELFF.

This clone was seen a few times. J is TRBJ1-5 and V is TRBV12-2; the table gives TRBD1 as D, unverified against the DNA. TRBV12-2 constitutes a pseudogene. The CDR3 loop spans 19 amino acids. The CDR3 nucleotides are TGTGCAAGTCGCTTAGCGCCCGGGACAGGGCCTAATAGCAATCAGCCCCAGCATTTT. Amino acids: CASRLAPGTGPNSNQPQHF.

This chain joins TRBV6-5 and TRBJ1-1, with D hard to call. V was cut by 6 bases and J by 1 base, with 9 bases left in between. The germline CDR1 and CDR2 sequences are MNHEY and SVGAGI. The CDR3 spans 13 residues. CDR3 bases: TGTGCCAGCAGCCTGCGGGCGAACACTGAAGCTTTCTTT. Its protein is CASSLRANTEAFF.

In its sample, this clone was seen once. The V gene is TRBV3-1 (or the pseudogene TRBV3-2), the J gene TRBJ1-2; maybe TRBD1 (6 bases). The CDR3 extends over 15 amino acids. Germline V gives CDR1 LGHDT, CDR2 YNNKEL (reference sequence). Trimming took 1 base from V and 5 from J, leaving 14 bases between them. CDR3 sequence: CASSQGVQGGYGYTF. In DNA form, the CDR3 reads TGTGCCAGCAGCCAAGGGGTACAGGGAGGGTATGGCTACACCTTC.